This section outlines one T cell receptor beta chain sequence together with its context. Sequenced by immunoSEQ multiplex PCR; TCRdb stores in-frame clones only, minus some. The sample lists some 2.1 million clones; just over 90% were seen once. These data are taken from a study of shared clonotypes between healthy human individuals. Naive CD8 cells were CD45RO-negative, positively selected for CCR7, excluding terminally differentiated effector memory CD45RA+ cells. Recent vaccinations or acute infections were absent in the healthy HIV-negative adult donors. The TCR sequence derives from a young man in good health. Some clones in this sample may be carry-over from other donors' samples. Sequenced material: naive CD8+ T cells from PBMCs.

The CDR3 DNA sequence: TGTGCCAGCAGTGAAGTACAGCTCTCTGGAAACACCATATATTTT. As protein: CASSEVQLSGNTIYF. The chain couples TRBV6-1 to TRBJ1-3; D gene uncertain. Trimming took off 1 base at V and 0 bases at J, with 7 bases between the two ends. The CDR3 sequence is 15 residues long. The germline V gene encodes CDR1 MNHNS and CDR2 SASEGT.